This TCR beta chain was identified during a study of neoadjuvant anti-PD-1 for oral cavity cancer. Study-wide background: Most patients had three to four biweekly doses of 3 mg/kg nivolumab before resection. Non-progressing patients received a fourth nivolumab dose near day 43, then surgery on days 50-56.

This CDR3 is built from 13 residues. CDR1 is SGHNT, CDR2 YYREEE, per germline (reference sequence). V shed 4 bases, J shed 3 bases, and the junction held 2 bases outside the gene matches. Most PBMC samples had roughly 0.5 ug input DNA in six replicates. Using immunoSEQ multiplex PCR, the repertoire was profiled, and TCRdb retains in-frame clones only, with some absent. The sample lists some 14,000 clones, about three quarters occurring once. Time point specified: after neoadjuvant nivolumab, at surgical resection. PBMCs were not maintained or expanded in culture before analysis. This clone was observed once.

The material sequenced was PBMCs, taken after nivolumab (anti-PD-1) treatment. V usage is TRBV5-4 and J usage is TRBJ1-2; 8 bases are shared with TRBD1. The sequence came from a person aged 40 to 85 with oral cavity squamous cell carcinoma. This chain's CDR3 is CASSKQGDYGYTF. The CDR3 bases are TGTGCCAGCAGCAAACAGGGGGACTATGGCTACACCTTC.